The entry below gives a single T cell receptor (beta chain) sequence along with its context. The antigen remains undetermined. As for treatment: approximately 11-day PBMC culture with coronavirus spike peptide pools or control peptides (ViraFEST assay). Following expansion of antigen-specific T cells with peptide pools, ViraFEST then sequenced TCRs. Germline loops: CDR1 LNHNV, CDR2 YYDKDF (reference sequence). Trimming removed 5 bases from V and 0 bases from J, with 17 bases in between. This CDR3 region has 17 residues. This sample was taken from a study of vaccination and CD4 T cells after COVID-19. Cultured CD4+ T cell DNA was sequenced using the Oncomine TCR Beta short-read assay. TCRdb ran MiXCR on the PCR reads and lists one entry per CDR3 protein. The sample consists of about 14,000 distinct CDR3 sequences, 27% of them appearing once.

The chain carries TRBV15 and TRBJ2-1; D remains ambiguous. Sequencing was performed on CD4+ T cells from blood, cultured in vitro. This clonotype was sampled from a human donor who had recovered from COVID-19. The CDR3 region has the DNA TGTGCCACCAGCGGGTCCTGGCCACAGAGCTCCTACAATGAGCAGTTCTTC. This codes for CATSGSWPQSSYNEQFF.